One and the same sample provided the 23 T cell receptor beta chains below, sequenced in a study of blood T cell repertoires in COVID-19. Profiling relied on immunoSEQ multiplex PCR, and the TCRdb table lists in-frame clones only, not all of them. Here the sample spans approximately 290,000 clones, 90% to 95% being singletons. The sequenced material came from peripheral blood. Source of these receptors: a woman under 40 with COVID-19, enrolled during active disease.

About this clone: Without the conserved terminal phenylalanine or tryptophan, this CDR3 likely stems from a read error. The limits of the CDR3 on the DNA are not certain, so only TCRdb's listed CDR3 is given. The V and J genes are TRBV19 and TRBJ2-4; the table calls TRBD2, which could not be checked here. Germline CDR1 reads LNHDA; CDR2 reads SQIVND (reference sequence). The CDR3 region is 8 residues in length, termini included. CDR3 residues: CASSIRGD.

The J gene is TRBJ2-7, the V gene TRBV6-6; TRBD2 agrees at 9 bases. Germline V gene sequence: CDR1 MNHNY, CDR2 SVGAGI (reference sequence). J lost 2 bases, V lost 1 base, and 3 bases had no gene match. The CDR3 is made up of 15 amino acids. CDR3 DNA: TGTGCCAGCAGTTACTTAGCGGGAGTAACCTACGAGCAGTACTTC. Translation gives CASSYLAGVTYEQYF.

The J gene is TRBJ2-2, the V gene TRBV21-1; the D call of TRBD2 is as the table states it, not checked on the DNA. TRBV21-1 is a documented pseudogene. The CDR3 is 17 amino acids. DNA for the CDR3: TGTGCCAGCAGCAAAGTGGGGGGACCGGGCCACACCGGGGAGCTGTTTTTT. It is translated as CASSKVGGPGHTGELFF.

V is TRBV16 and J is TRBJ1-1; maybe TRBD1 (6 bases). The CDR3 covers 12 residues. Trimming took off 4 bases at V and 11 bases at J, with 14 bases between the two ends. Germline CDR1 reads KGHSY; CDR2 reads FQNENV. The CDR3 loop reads CASSPGTSAAFF. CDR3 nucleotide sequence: TGTGCCAGCAGCCCGGGGACATCTGCGGCTTTCTTT. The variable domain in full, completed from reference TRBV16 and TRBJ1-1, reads GEEVAQTPKHLVRGEGQKAKLYCAPIKGHSYVFWYQQVLKNEFKFLISFQNENVFDETGMPKERFSAKCLPNSPCSLEIQATKLEDSAVYFCASSPGTSAAFFGQGTRLTVV.

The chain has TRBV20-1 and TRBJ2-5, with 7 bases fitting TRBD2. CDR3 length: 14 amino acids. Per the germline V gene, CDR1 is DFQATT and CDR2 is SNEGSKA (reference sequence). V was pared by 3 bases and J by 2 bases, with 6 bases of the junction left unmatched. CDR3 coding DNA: TGCAGTGCTAGTTCCCTAGCGGATCAAGAGACCCAGTACTTC. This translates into CSASSLADQETQYF.

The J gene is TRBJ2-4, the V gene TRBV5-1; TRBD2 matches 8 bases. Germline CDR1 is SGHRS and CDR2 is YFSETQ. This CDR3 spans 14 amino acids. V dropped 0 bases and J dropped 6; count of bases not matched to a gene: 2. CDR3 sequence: CASSLGAGGNIQYF. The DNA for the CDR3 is TGCGCCAGCAGCTTGGGTGCGGGAGGAAACATTCAGTACTTC. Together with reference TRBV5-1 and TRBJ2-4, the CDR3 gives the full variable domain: KAGVTQTPRYLIKTRGQQVTLSCSPISGHRSVSWYQQTPGQGLQFLFEYFSETQRNKGNFPGRFSGRQFSNSRSEMNVSTLELGDSALYLCASSLGAGGNIQYFGAGTRLSVL.

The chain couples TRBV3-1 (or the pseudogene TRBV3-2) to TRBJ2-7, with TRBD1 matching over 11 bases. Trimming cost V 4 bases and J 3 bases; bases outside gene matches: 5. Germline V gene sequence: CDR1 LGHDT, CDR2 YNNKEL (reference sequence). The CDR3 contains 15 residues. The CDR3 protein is CASSLRTGGIYEQYF. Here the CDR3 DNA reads TGTGCCAGCAGCCTTAGGACAGGGGGCATCTACGAGCAGTACTTC.

The CDR3 spells CASSPQRTEAFF. DNA of the CDR3: TGTGCCAGCAGCCCGCAGCGAACTGAAGCTTTCTTT. The chain uses TRBV11-2 and TRBJ1-1; unclear D gene. CDR3 length: 12 amino acids. V lost 5 bases to trimming and J lost 5 bases, with 9 bases between them. In germline, CDR1 is SGHAT, CDR2 FQNNGV. The complete variable domain, with remaining parts taken from reference TRBV11-2 and TRBJ1-1, reads EAGVAQSPRYKIIEKRQSVAFWCNPISGHATLYWYQQILGQGPKLLIQFQNNGVVDDSQLPKDRFSAERLKGVDSTLKIQPAKLEDSAVYLCASSPQRTEAFFGQGTRLTVV.

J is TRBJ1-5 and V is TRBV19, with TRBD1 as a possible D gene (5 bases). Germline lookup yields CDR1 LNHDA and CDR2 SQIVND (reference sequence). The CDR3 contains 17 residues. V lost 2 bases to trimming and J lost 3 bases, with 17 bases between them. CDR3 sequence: CASSILGRGTANQPQHF. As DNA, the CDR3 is TGTGCCAGTAGTATATTGGGGCGGGGGACTGCCAATCAGCCCCAGCATTTT.

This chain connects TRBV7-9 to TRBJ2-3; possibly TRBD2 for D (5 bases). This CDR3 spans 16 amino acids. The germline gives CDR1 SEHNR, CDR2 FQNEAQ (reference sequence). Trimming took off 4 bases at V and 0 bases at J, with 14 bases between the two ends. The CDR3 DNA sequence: TGTGCCAGCAGCTCGGTTTCTAGCCCGAGCACAGATACGCAGTATTTT. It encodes CASSSVSSPSTDTQYF.

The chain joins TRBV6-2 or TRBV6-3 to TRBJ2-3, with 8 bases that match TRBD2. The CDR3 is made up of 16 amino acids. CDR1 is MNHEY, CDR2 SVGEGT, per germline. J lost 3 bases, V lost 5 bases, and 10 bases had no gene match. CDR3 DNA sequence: TGTGCCAGCAGTAATAACGGGAGGGCGAGTACAGATACGCAGTATTTT. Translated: CASSNNGRASTDTQYF.

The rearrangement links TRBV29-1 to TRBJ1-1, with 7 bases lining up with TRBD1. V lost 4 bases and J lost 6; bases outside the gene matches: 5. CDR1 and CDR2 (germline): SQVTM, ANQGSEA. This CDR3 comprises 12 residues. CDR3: CSVGLQGAEAFF. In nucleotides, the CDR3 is TGCAGCGTTGGGCTTCAGGGGGCTGAAGCTTTCTTT.

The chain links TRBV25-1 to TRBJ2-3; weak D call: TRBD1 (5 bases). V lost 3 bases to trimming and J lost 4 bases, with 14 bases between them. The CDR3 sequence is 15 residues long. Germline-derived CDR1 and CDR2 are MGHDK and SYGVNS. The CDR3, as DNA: TGTGCCAGCAGTGAGGGGCGCCTGAGGCCAGATACGCAGTATTTT. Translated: CASSEGRLRPDTQYF.

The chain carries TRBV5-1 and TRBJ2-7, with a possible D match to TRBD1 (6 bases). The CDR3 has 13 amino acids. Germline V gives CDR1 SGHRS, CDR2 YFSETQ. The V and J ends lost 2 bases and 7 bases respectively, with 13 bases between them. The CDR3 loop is CASSLEYREEQYF. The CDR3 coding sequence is TGCGCCAGCAGCTTAGAATACAGGGAAGAGCAGTACTTC.

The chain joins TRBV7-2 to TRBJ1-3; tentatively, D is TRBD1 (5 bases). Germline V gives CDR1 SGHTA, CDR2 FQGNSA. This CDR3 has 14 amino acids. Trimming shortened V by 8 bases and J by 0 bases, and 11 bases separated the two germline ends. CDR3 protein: CASRAGGSGNTIYF. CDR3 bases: TGTGCCAGCCGGGCGGGGGGCTCTGGAAACACCATATATTTT.

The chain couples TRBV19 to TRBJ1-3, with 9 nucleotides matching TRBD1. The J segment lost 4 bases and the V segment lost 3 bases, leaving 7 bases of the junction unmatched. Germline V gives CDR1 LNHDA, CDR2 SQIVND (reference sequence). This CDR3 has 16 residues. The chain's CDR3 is CASSISGTGLGNTIYF. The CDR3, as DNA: TGTGCCAGTAGTATTTCCGGGACAGGGCTCGGAAACACCATATATTTT.

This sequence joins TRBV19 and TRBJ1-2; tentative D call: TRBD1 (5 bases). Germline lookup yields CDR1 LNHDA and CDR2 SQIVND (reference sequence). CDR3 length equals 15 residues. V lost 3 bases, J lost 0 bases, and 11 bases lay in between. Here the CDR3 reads CASSIDRLANYGYTF. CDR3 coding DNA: TGTGCCAGTAGTATCGACAGATTAGCTAACTATGGCTACACCTTC.

CDR3 coding DNA: TGTGCCAGCAGCTCAGGTGGGACAATAAATCAGCCCCAGCATTTT. This codes for CASSSGGTINQPQHF. The chain is built from TRBV7-2 and TRBJ1-5, with D possibly being TRBD1 (6 bases). Germline V gives CDR1 SGHTA, CDR2 FQGNSA. Trimming left V 4 bases short and J 4 bases short, with 14 bases between. The CDR3 sequence is 15 residues long.

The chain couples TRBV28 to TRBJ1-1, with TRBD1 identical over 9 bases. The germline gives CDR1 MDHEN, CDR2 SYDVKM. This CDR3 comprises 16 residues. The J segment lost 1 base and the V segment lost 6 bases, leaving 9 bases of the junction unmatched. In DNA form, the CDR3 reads TGTGCCAGCAGGGAAGGACAGGGGATGTCGAACACTGAAGCTTTCTTT. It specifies CASREGQGMSNTEAFF.

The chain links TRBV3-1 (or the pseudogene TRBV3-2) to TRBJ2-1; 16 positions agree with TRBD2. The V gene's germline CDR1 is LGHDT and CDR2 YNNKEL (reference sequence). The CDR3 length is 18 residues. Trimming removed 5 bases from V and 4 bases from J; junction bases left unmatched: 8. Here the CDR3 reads CASSTGTSGRAGYNEQFF. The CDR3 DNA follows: TGTGCCAGCAGCACCGGGACTAGCGGGAGGGCCGGGTACAATGAGCAGTTCTTC.

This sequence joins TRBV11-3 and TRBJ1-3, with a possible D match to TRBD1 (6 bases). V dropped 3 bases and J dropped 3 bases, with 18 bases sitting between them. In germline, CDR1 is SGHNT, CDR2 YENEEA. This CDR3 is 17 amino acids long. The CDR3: CASSFQNGGAGGNTIYF. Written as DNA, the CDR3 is TGTGCCAGCAGCTTCCAGAATGGGGGGGCTGGTGGAAACACCATATATTTT. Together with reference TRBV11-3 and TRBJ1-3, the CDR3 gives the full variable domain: EAGVVQSPRYKIIEKKQPVAFWCNPISGHNTLYWYLQNLGQGPELLIRYENEEAVDDSQLPKDRFSAERLKGVDSTLKIQPAELGDSAVYLCASSFQNGGAGGNTIYFGEGSWLTVV.

Here the CDR3 DNA reads TGTGCCAGCAACGACAGGGATGGGGCCTATGGCTACACCTTC. Its translation is CASNDRDGAYGYTF. The genes are TRBV5-4 and TRBJ1-2, with 7 bases identical to TRBD1. Germline-derived CDR1 and CDR2 are SGHNT and YYREEE (reference sequence). The CDR3 runs 14 residues. V was clipped by 6 bases and J by 4 bases; unmatched bases: 9.

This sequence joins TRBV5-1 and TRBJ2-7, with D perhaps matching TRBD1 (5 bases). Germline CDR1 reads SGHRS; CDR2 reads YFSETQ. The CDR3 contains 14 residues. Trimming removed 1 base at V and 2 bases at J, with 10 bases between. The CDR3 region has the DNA TGCGCCAGCAGCTTGCCCGACAGTGCCTACGAGCAGTACTTC. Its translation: CASSLPDSAYEQYF.